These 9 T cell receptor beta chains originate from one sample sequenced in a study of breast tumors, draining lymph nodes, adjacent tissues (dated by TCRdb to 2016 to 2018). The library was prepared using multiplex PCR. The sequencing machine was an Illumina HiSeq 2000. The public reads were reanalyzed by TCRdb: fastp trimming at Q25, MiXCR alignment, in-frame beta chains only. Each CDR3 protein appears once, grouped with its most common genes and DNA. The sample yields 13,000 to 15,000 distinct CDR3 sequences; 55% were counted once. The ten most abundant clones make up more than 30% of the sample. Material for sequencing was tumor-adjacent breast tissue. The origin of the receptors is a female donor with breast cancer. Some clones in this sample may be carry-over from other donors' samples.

CDR3 sequence reads: CSASPVQETQYF. The CDR3 DNA follows: TGCAGTGCTAGCCCAGTACAAGAGACCCAGTACTTC. The chain links TRBV20-1 to TRBJ2-5; D call uncertain. Looked up from germline, CDR1 is DFQATT and CDR2 is SNEGSKA (reference sequence). V lost 3 bases to trimming and J lost 2 bases, with 7 bases between them. CDR3 length: 12 amino acids.

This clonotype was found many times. The CDR3 DNA sequence: TGCAGTGCCGCCTCCACAGGGGAGGGATTCACAGATACGCAGTATTTT. Residues: CSAASTGEGFTDTQYF. The genes are TRBV20-1 and TRBJ2-3, with D perhaps TRBD1 or TRBD2 (7 bases each). V gave up 6 bases and J gave up 2 bases, with 21 bases separating them. CDR1 is DFQATT, CDR2 SNEGSKA, per germline (reference sequence). The CDR3 totals 16 residues.

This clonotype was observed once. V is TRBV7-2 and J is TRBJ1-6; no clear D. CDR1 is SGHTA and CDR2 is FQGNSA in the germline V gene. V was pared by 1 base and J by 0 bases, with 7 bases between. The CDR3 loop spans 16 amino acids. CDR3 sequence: CASSLVTSSYNSPLHF. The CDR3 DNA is TGTGCCAGCAGCTTAGTTACGAGCTCCTATAATTCACCCCTCCACTTT. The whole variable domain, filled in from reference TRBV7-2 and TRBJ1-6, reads GAGVSQSPSNKVTEKGKDVELRCDPISGHTALYWYRQSLGQGLEFLIYFQGNSAPDKSGLPSDRFSAERTGGSVSTLTIQRTQQEDSAVYLCASSLVTSSYNSPLHFGNGTRLTVT.

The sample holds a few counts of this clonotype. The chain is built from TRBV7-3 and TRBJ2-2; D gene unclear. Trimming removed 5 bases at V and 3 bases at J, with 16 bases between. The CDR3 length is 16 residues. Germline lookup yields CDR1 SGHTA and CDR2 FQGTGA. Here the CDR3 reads CASSVPTPFDTGELFF. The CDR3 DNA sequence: TGTGCCAGCAGCGTCCCAACCCCCTTTGACACCGGGGAGCTGTTTTTT.

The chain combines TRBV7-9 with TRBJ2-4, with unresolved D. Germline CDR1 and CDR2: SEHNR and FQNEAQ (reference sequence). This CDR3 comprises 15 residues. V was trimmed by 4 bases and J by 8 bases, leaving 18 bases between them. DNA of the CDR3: TGTGCCAGCAGCTCCCTGGACGGGCCACTCGACATTCAGTACTTC. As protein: CASSSLDGPLDIQYF.

The CDR3 region is CASTLNMGWETQYF. The CDR3 nucleotides read TGTGCCAGCACCCTAAACATGGGATGGGAGACCCAGTACTTC. J is TRBJ2-5 and V is TRBV12-3 or TRBV12-4, with D unresolved. The V and J ends lost 7 bases and 5 bases respectively, with 17 bases between them. The CDR3 contains 14 residues.

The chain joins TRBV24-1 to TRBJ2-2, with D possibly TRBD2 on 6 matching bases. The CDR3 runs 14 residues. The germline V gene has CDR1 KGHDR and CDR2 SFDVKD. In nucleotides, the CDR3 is TGTGGCACTACTGGGGACTCCTACACCGGGGAGCTGTTTTTT. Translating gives CGTTGDSYTGELFF.

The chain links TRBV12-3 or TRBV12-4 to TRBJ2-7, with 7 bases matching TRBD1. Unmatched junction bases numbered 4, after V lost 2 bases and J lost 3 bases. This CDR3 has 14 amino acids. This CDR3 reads CASSLSQGYYEQYF. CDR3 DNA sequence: TGTGCCAGCAGTTTATCACAGGGGTACTACGAGCAGTACTTC.

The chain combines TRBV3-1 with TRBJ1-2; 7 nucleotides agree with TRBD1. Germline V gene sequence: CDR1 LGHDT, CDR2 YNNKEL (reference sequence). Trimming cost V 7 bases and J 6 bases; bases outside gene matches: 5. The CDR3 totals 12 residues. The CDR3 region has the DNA TGTGCCAGCACCACAACAGGGGATGGCTACACCTTC. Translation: CASTTTGDGYTF.